This TCR beta chain is from a study of CD8+CD57+ T cells in acquired aplastic anemia. Study-level findings and limits: Both patients and controls carried the same twenty-nine CD8+ CDR3 sequences. The study found no significant CD8+ Simpson's diversity difference between patients and controls.

Profiling that covered TCR beta VDJ and CDR3 relied on genomic DNA as its template. TCRdb called the reads again in MiXCR, with one record for every CDR3 protein. The sample includes fewer than 300,000 distinct CDR3 sequences, around 82% of them seen just once. The patients chosen for sequencing had shown expansion of CD8+CD57+ cells (detected by flow cytometry). Every patient presented with severe acquired aplastic anemia. Patients had undergone no therapy by the time their blood was sampled. This clonotype was seen just once. What it recognizes is unknown. With a much larger clone just one base away, this may be a read error. This is likely a read error, given that the CDR3 carries no conserved phenylalanine or tryptophan at its end. The germline V gene encodes CDR1 SGHNT and CDR2 YENEEA. The CDR3 runs to 14 residues. Trimming shortened V by 0 bases and J by 3 bases, and 8 bases separated the two germline ends.

The source material was sorted CD4+, CD8+, or CD8+CD57+ T cells (not recorded which) from PBMCs. This clonotype originated in a human donor with aplastic anemia. The V call is TRBV11-3, the J call TRBJ1-1, with a possible D match to TRBD1 (5 bases). The CDR3, as DNA: TGTGCCAGCAGCTTAGATCTGACAGACACTGAAGCTTTCCTT. Its translation: CASSLDLTDTEAFL.